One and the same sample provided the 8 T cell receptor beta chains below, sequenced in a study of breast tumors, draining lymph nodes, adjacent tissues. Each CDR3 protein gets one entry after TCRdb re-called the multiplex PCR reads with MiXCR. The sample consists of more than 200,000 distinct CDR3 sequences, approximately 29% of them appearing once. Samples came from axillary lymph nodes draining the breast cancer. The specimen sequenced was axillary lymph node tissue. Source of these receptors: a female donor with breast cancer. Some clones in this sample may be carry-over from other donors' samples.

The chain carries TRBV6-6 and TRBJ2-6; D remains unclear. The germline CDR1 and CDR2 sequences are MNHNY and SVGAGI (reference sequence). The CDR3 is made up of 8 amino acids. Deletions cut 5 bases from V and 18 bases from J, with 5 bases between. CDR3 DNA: TGTGCCAGCAGTATCCGGACTTTC. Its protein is CASSIRTF.

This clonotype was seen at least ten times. The CDR3 nucleotides read TGTGCCAGCAGTTTACCCCCGCTGCATGAGCAGTTCTTC. Amino acids: CASSLPPLHEQFF. The rearrangement links TRBV12-3 or TRBV12-4 to TRBJ2-1; D gene ambiguous. V was cut by 2 bases and J by 8 bases, with 10 bases left in between. The CDR3 covers 13 residues.

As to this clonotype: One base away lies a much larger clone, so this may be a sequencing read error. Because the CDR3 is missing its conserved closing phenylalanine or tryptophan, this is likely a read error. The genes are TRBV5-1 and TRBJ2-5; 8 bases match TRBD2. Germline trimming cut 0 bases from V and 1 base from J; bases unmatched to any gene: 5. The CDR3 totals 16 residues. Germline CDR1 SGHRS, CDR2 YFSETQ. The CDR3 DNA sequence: TGCGCCAGCAGCTTGGCGGGAGGGAGGGGCCAAGAGACCCAGTACCTC. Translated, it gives CASSLAGGRGQETQYL.

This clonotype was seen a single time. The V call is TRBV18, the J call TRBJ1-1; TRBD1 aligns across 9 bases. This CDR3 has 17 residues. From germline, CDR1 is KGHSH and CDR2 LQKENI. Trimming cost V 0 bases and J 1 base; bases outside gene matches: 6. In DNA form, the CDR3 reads TGTGCCAGCTCACCACCGGGGACAGGGCGGCGGAACACTGAAGCTTTCTTT. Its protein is CASSPPGTGRRNTEAFF.

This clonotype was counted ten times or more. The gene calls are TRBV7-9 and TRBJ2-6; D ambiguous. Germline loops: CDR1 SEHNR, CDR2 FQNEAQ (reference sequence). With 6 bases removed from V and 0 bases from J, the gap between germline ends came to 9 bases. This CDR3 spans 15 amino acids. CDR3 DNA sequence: TGTGCCAGCAGTCCCGCTCGCTCTGGGGCCAACGTCCTGACTTTC. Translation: CASSPARSGANVLTF.

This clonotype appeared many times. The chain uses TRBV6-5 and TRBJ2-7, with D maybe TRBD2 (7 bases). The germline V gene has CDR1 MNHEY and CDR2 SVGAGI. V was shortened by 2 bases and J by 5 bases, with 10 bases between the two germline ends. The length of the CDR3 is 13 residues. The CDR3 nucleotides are TGTGCCAGCAGTTACCGGGGGGCTCACGAGCAGTACTTC. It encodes CASSYRGAHEQYF.

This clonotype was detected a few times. CDR3 residues: CASSQDGLLNTEAFF. The CDR3 nucleotides are TGCGCCAGCAGCCAAGATGGCCTATTGAACACTGAAGCTTTCTTT. V and J are TRBV4-3 and TRBJ1-1; no reliable D call. The CDR3 covers 15 residues. V lost 0 bases and J lost 0, with 8 bases in between. The germline gives CDR1 LGHNA, CDR2 YSLEER.

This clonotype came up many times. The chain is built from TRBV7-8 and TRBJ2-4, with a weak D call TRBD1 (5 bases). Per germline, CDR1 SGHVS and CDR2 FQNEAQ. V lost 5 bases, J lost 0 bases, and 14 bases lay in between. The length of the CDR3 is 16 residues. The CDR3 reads CASSAADRLAKNIQYF. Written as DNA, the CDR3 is TGTGCCAGCAGCGCCGCCGACAGACTAGCCAAAAACATTCAGTACTTC.